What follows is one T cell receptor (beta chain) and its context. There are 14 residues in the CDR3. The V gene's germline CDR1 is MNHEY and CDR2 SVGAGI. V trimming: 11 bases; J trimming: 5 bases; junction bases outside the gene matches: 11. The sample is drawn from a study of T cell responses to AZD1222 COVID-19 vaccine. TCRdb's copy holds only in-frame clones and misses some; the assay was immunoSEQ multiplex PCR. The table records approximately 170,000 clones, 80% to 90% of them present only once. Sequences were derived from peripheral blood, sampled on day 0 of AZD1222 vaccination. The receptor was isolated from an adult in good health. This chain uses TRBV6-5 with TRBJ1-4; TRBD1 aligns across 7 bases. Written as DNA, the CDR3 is TGTGCCTCAGCGGGTGGGACAGCCAATGAAAAACTGTTTTTT. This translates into CASAGGTANEKLFF.